This T cell receptor beta chain was sequenced in a study of blood T cell repertoires in COVID-19 (dated by TCRdb to the early 2020s). The study in broad terms: Samples covering the acute and convalescent phases of COVID-19 were provided by collaborators in the United States, Italy and Spain. A de-identified subject ID, COVID-19 status, age in years and sex were almost always included in the sample metadata. The repertoires were released in a freely available public database meant as a resource for research on the immune response to SARS-CoV-2. HLA class I and class II types, where available, came from metadata supplied by the sample provider rather than from assay-based typing. Samples were obtained from the ongoing ImmuneRACE study (first 160 participants) and from about 1,300 subjects provided by 6 global collaborators. Deeply sampled blood TCRbeta repertoires from subjects exposed to, actively infected with, or recovered from COVID-19 were included in the dataset. The prospective study material was composed of cDNA or gDNA derived from T cells, B-cell-depleted T cells, or PBMCs.

Results and caveats for the whole study, not just this receptor: The amount of clinical and demographic metadata varied by source and participant and was provided uncurated.

The immunoSEQ Assay, a bias-controlled multiplex PCR, was used to amplify TCRbeta CDR3 regions from genomic DNA. Per the authors' processing: The number of nucleated cells in each sample was estimated by amplification of reference gene primers within the assay. To quantify the absolute abundance of each unique TCRbeta CDR3 rearrangement, sequence reads were collapsed and filtered. For each sample, productive Simpson clonality was calculated as the square root of Simpson's diversity index over productive rearrangements. TCRdb took over this immuneACCESS table, retaining in-frame rearrangements with V and J assigned. Such tables are incomplete; in checked studies, under half of the missing clones stem from an unresolved V gene, and the remainder is unexplained. From that table come the V and J calls and clone size; the DNA was used to work out D and trimming. For this sample there are a few hundred thousand clones; 65% to 90% appear just once. The ten most abundant clones make up around 5.5% of the sample.

Whole blood was collected in K2EDTA tubes by collaborating institutions according to the institutions' own protocols. For TCRbeta analysis, collaborator samples were shipped as frozen whole blood, as isolated PBMCs, or as DNA extracted from either sample type. On this clone itself: Its antigen remains unidentified. No base quality values were provided; no much bigger clone lies one nucleotide off.

V has 5 bases trimmed and J has 2 bases trimmed; junction bases matching no gene number 5. Its CDR3 holds 15 amino acids, cysteine through phenylalanine. Of the read, only the CDR3 DNA is kept; its 45 bases are in frame from base 1. The germline V gene (reference sequence) specifies LNHDA as CDR1 and SQIVND as CDR2. The sequenced sample was peripheral blood. The chain is made from TRBV19 and TRBJ2-1; the central 8 bases match TRBD1. This sequence originates from a middle-aged man with active or convalescent COVID-19. The CDR3 here reads CASSSRQGPYNEQFF. The DNA sequence is TGTGCCAGTAGTTCAAGACAGGGGCCCTACAATGAGCAGTTCTTC.